The 32 T cell receptor beta chains reported below all come from one sample, sequenced in a study of cytomegalovirus exposure and HLA in healthy donors. Use of 60 Vbeta and 13 Jbeta primers characterized the PCR. Here immunoSEQ multiplex PCR was the method, and the copy in TCRdb shows in-frame clones only, minus some. The table shows 100,000 to 150,000 clones, with about 83% occurring only once. The source material was PBMCs. The receptors stem from a woman aged 40 to 50 in good health and CMV-seropositive.

This chain joins TRBV15 and TRBJ2-7, with TRBD1 matching 9 bases. Germline V gene sequence: CDR1 LNHNV, CDR2 YYDKDF (reference sequence). V lost 1 base to trimming and J lost 2 bases; unmatched junction nucleotides: 3. The CDR3 spans 15 residues. Here the CDR3 reads CATSRGTGATYEQYF. The CDR3 bases are TGTGCCACCAGCAGAGGGACAGGGGCAACCTACGAGCAGTACTTC.

The chain recombines TRBV19 with TRBJ1-3, with D maybe TRBD1 (5 bases). CDR3 size: 15 residues. V was shortened by 1 base and J by 4 bases, with 11 bases between the two germline ends. Germline V CDR1 and CDR2: LNHDA, SQIVND (reference sequence). The CDR3 nucleotides are TGTGCCAGTAGTATAGGCGGCAGGGTCGGAAACACCATATATTTT. It codes for CASSIGGRVGNTIYF.

The chain is built from TRBV5-1 and TRBJ1-4, with a possible D match to TRBD1 (5 bases). V dropped 0 bases and J dropped 7 bases, with 10 bases sitting between them. The CDR3 runs to 14 residues. Looked up from germline, CDR1 is SGHRS and CDR2 is YFSETQ. CDR3 nucleotides: TGCGCCAGCAGCTTGGTAGGGGAGGGTGAAAAACTGTTTTTT. It translates to CASSLVGEGEKLFF.

This clone was picked up a small number of times. The chain has TRBV10-2 and TRBJ2-2; D call uncertain. Trimming left V 2 bases short and J 8 bases short, with 12 bases between. The CDR3 is 14 residues long. Germline CDR1 is WSHSY and CDR2 is SAAADI. The CDR3: CASSENRQAGELFF. The CDR3 DNA reads as TGCGCCAGCAGTGAGAATCGCCAGGCGGGGGAGCTGTTTTTT.

This clone appeared once. The J gene is TRBJ1-6, the V gene TRBV4-2; D possibly corresponds to TRBD1 (6 bases). The germline V gene has CDR1 LGHNA and CDR2 YNFKEQ. Trimming pared 1 base from V and 10 bases from J, leaving 14 bases between. The CDR3 runs 15 residues. The CDR3, as DNA: TGTGCCAGCAGCCAAGGGACAGCCCAAAGGTCACCCCTCCACTTT. It yields the protein CASSQGTAQRSPLHF.

V usage is TRBV6-1 and J usage is TRBJ2-1, with 7 bases fitting TRBD2. The CDR3 length is 17 residues. Germline V gene lookup returns CDR1 MNHNS and CDR2 SASEGT. Unmatched junction bases numbered 9, after V lost 3 bases and J lost 1 base. The CDR3 region has the DNA TGTGCCAGCAGTGACGGGCGGCGGCGGGGGTCCTACAATGAGCAGTTCTTC. Translated: CASSDGRRRGSYNEQFF.

Comment on this clone: A junction boundary mismatches the germline segment, possibly from a read error. The CDR3 loop is CASSARTEGYGYPF. As DNA, the CDR3 is TGTGCCAGCAGCGCCCGGACAGAGGGCTATGGCTACCCCTTC. V is TRBV9 and J is TRBJ1-2; D possibly corresponds to TRBD1 (6 bases). The germline CDR1 and CDR2 sequences are SGDLS and YYNGEE. The CDR3 is 14 residues long.

V is TRBV4-3 and J is TRBJ2-7; 7 nucleotides line up with TRBD1. V was clipped by 3 bases and J by 4 bases; unmatched bases: 9. Germline CDR1 and CDR2: LGHNA and YSLEER. CDR3 length: 15 residues. CDR3 DNA: TGCGCCAGCAGCCAGAGGTCGACAGGGCAGTACGAGCAGTACTTC. Protein product: CASSQRSTGQYEQYF.

This rearrangement joins TRBV2 to TRBJ1-4, with no clear D. The CDR3 is 12 residues long. Germline CDR1 and CDR2: SNHLY and FYNNEI. The ends were cut back, 6 bases at V and 10 bases at J, with 12 bases in the middle. This CDR3 is CASRTGMGKLFF. The CDR3 bases are TGTGCCAGCAGAACGGGGATGGGAAAACTGTTTTTT.

This chain joins TRBV7-2 and TRBJ2-1; 10 nucleotides agree with TRBD1. CDR3 length equals 15 residues. The J segment lost 5 bases and the V segment lost 4 bases, leaving 5 bases of the junction unmatched. CDR1 and CDR2 from the germline V gene are SGHTA and FQGNSA. The CDR3 DNA sequence: TGTGCCAGCAGCTCGGACAGGGGGGGACACAATGAGCAGTTCTTC. It encodes CASSSDRGGHNEQFF.

The V call is TRBV11-2, the J call TRBJ1-2; possible D gene TRBD1, 5 bases. The CDR3 totals 15 residues. Trimming took off 6 bases at V and 4 bases at J, with 18 bases between the two ends. Germline CDR1 is SGHAT and CDR2 is FQNNGV. The CDR3, as DNA: TGTGCCAGCAGGCCTTCGACCGGGGGGAGCTATGGCTACACCTTC. Its protein product is CASRPSTGGSYGYTF.

The chain has TRBV6-5 and TRBJ1-2; D not certain. Germline CDR1 is MNHEY and CDR2 is SVGAGI. This CDR3 has 14 amino acids. V was shortened by 2 bases and J by 1 base, with 8 bases between the two germline ends. The chain's CDR3 is CASSYREGNYGYTF. For the CDR3, the DNA is TGTGCCAGCAGTTACCGTGAGGGTAACTATGGCTACACCTTC.

This chain connects TRBV4-2 to TRBJ2-3, with D hard to call. CDR1 LGHNA and CDR2 YNFKEQ come from the germline V gene. CDR3 length equals 15 residues. The V and J ends lost 0 bases and 2 bases respectively, with 9 bases between them. CDR3 DNA: TGTGCCAGCAGCCAAGATAATCCAGACACAGATACGCAGTATTTT. Translating it yields CASSQDNPDTDTQYF.

V is TRBV6-1 and J is TRBJ1-2, with D possibly TRBD1 on 5 matching bases. Germline V CDR1 and CDR2: MNHNS, SASEGT. This CDR3 has 16 residues. With 0 bases removed from V and 3 bases from J, the gap between germline ends came to 14 bases. The CDR3 sequence is CASSEASGARYYGYTF. CDR3 sequence (DNA): TGTGCCAGCAGTGAAGCCTCTGGGGCCCGGTACTATGGCTACACCTTC.

The chain carries TRBV6-6 and TRBJ1-1, with D perhaps TRBD1 (5 bases). Trimming shortened V by 0 bases and J by 10 bases, and 6 bases separated the two germline ends. This CDR3 has 11 amino acids. Germline V CDR1 and CDR2: MNHNY, SVGAGI (reference sequence). The CDR3 loop reads CASSYSGGAFF. The CDR3 region has the DNA TGTGCCAGCAGTTACTCGGGGGGAGCTTTCTTT.

This clone was seen a single time. This chain connects TRBV4-2 to TRBJ1-6; no firm D call. With 0 bases removed from V and 7 bases from J, the gap between germline ends came to 10 bases. Germline values: CDR1 LGHNA, CDR2 YNFKEQ. The CDR3 covers 15 residues. The CDR3 DNA reads TGTGCCAGCAGCCAAGACGGGGTGAGGAATTCACCCCTCCACTTT. It is translated as CASSQDGVRNSPLHF.

This clone was counted between two and nine times. The chain recombines TRBV11-3 with TRBJ2-5, with D possibly TRBD2 on 6 matching bases. CDR1 and CDR2 from the germline V gene are SGHNT and YENEEA. The length of the CDR3 is 16 residues. V dropped 5 bases and J dropped 3 bases, with 19 bases sitting between them. CDR3 DNA sequence: TGTGCCAGCAGCCGCTTCGGGGGAGCTGGGGAAGAGACCCAGTACTTC. As protein: CASSRFGGAGEETQYF.

This chain joins TRBV19 and TRBJ2-1; no clear D. Looked up from germline, CDR1 is LNHDA and CDR2 is SQIVND (reference sequence). The length of the CDR3 is 14 residues. The V end lost 5 bases, the J end lost 4 bases, and 12 bases lay between the germline ends. The CDR3 nucleotides read TGTGCCAGTAGTTTCTCCGCCAGTTACAATGAGCAGTTCTTC. Protein product: CASSFSASYNEQFF.

The chain couples TRBV13 to TRBJ1-1, with 10 bases matching TRBD1. CDR3 size: 17 residues. V shed 2 bases, J shed 1 base, and the junction held 7 bases outside the gene matches. Germline CDR1 and CDR2: PRHDT and FYEKMQ (reference sequence). DNA for the CDR3: TGTGCCAGCAGCTTACGGACCGGGGACAGGGGGAACACTGAAGCTTTCTTT. Its translation is CASSLRTGDRGNTEAFF.

The gene calls are TRBV6-1 and TRBJ1-6; 9 positions match TRBD1. The CDR3 sequence is 14 residues long. The junction had 5 bases not matched to a gene; V was cut back by 4 bases and J by 10 bases. Germline CDR1 MNHNS, CDR2 SASEGT. CDR3 DNA sequence: TGTGCCAGCAGTGGCCGGACAGGGGAATCACCCCTCCACTTT. This codes for CASSGRTGESPLHF.

The CDR3 coding sequence is TGTGCCAGTAGTCCTCCCCGCGGGACCGGAGGTGAAAAACTGTTTTTT. This translates into CASSPPRGTGGEKLFF. This rearrangement joins TRBV19 to TRBJ1-4; D is perhaps TRBD1 (5 bases). V lost 5 bases to trimming and J lost 7 bases, with 20 bases between them. The germline CDR1 and CDR2 sequences are LNHDA and SQIVND (reference sequence). This CDR3 comprises 16 residues.

This clone was counted a single time. This CDR3 is CASSLDGRDYTF. The CDR3 DNA sequence: TGTGCCAGCAGCTTGGATGGGAGGGACTACACCTTC. J is TRBJ1-2 and V is TRBV5-6; D is uncertain. Trimming cost V 0 bases and J 10 bases, with 10 bases left between them. This CDR3 spans 12 amino acids. The V gene's germline CDR1 is SGHDT and CDR2 YYEEEE. The variable domain in full, completed from reference TRBV5-6 and TRBJ1-2, reads DAGVTQSPTHLIKTRGQQVTLRCSPKSGHDTVSWYQQALGQGPQFIFQYYEEEERQRGNFPDRFSGHQFPNYSSELNVNALLLGDSALYLCASSLDGRDYTFGSGTRLTVV.

A remark on this clone: The same CDR3 can be traced to other DNA sequences in this sample. The chain combines TRBV5-1 with TRBJ2-1, with 7 bases matching TRBD1. The J segment lost 2 bases and the V segment lost 0 bases, leaving 2 bases of the junction unmatched. The length of the CDR3 is 15 residues. Germline V gene sequence: CDR1 SGHRS, CDR2 YFSETQ. The CDR3 sequence: CASSLGQGAYNEQFF. The CDR3 DNA reads TGCGCCAGCAGCTTGGGTCAGGGGGCCTACAATGAGCAGTTCTTC.

This chain connects TRBV5-6 to TRBJ2-1, with 8 positions matching TRBD2. CDR1 and CDR2 (germline): SGHDT, YYEEEE. The CDR3 has 15 residues. V lost 4 bases, J lost 3 bases, and 6 bases stayed unmatched. CDR3 sequence reads: CASSPWAGGYNEQFF. The CDR3 nucleotides are TGTGCCAGCAGCCCGTGGGCGGGGGGCTACAATGAGCAGTTCTTC. The entire variable domain, with the rest obtained from reference TRBV5-6 and TRBJ2-1, is as follows: DAGVTQSPTHLIKTRGQQVTLRCSPKSGHDTVSWYQQALGQGPQFIFQYYEEEERQRGNFPDRFSGHQFPNYSSELNVNALLLGDSALYLCASSPWAGGYNEQFFGPGTRLTVL.

The chain combines TRBV5-5 with TRBJ2-7; D possibly corresponds to TRBD1 (6 bases). Germline CDR1 SGHKS, CDR2 YYEKEE (reference sequence). The length of the CDR3 is 16 residues. Trimming removed 4 bases at V and 0 bases at J, with 17 bases between. The CDR3 loop is CASSVSRQDSSYEQYF. In nucleotides, the CDR3 is TGTGCCAGCAGCGTATCGCGACAGGATTCCTCCTACGAGCAGTACTTC.

The chain uses TRBV6-5 and TRBJ2-7, with D possibly matching TRBD2 (6 bases). V shed 2 bases and J shed 0 bases, with 8 bases lying between them. The CDR3 length is 14 residues. Per germline, CDR1 MNHEY and CDR2 SVGAGI. CDR3: CASSYTGGSYEQYF. CDR3 bases: TGTGCCAGCAGTTACACCGGGGGCTCCTACGAGCAGTACTTC.

This clone showed up just a few times. The V gene is TRBV25-1, the J gene TRBJ2-1; 8 bases map to TRBD1. CDR3 length: 13 amino acids. CDR1 is MGHDK and CDR2 is SYGVNS in the germline V gene. After removal of 3 bases from V and 8 bases from J, the junction contained 3 bases not matched to a gene. CDR3 in amino acids: CASSDRGRDEQFF. As DNA, the CDR3 is TGTGCCAGCAGTGACAGGGGGCGCGATGAGCAGTTCTTC.

This clone was detected only once. The chain recombines TRBV27 with TRBJ1-2; 10 bases are a match to TRBD1. Germline V gene data show CDR1 as MNHEY and CDR2 as SMNVEV (reference sequence). This CDR3 spans 14 amino acids. V trimming: 6 bases; J trimming: 7 bases; junction bases outside the gene matches: 8. Here the CDR3 reads CASRMTGGASGYTF. For the CDR3, the DNA is TGTGCCAGCAGGATGACAGGGGGCGCAAGTGGCTACACCTTC.

The rearrangement joins TRBV25-1 to TRBJ2-7, with TRBD1 identical over 11 bases. Germline CDR1 and CDR2: MGHDK and SYGVNS. The CDR3 length is 15 residues. V shed 5 bases, J shed 4 bases, and the junction held 7 bases outside the gene matches. DNA for the CDR3: TGTGCCAGCAGTCAAACCGGGACAGGGGGGTACGAGCAGTACTTC. Translating it yields CASSQTGTGGYEQYF.

The V and J genes are TRBV19 and TRBJ2-1; 11 nucleotides match TRBD1. Per germline, CDR1 LNHDA and CDR2 SQIVND (reference sequence). V lost 5 bases, J lost 6 bases, and 6 bases stayed unmatched. This CDR3 contains 15 residues. For the CDR3, the DNA is TGTGCCAGTAGTGACCGGGACAGGGGGTTCAATGAGCAGTTCTTC. Amino acid sequence: CASSDRDRGFNEQFF. The complete variable domain, with remaining parts taken from reference TRBV19 and TRBJ2-1, reads DGGITQSPKYLFRKEGQNVTLSCEQNLNHDAMYWYRQDPGQGLRLIYYSQIVNDFQKGDIAEGYSVSREKKESFPLTVTSAQKNPTAFYLCASSDRDRGFNEQFFGPGTRLTVL.

This clone was observed once. This chain uses TRBV19 with TRBJ2-3; 10 bases align to TRBD2. The CDR3 extends over 13 amino acids. Germline V CDR1 and CDR2: LNHDA, SQIVND (reference sequence). Unmatched junction bases numbered 3, after V lost 9 bases and J lost 3 bases. This CDR3 reads CASLLAGTDTQYF. In DNA, the CDR3 is TGTGCCAGCCTACTAGCGGGGACAGATACGCAGTATTTT.

The V call is TRBV6-6, the J call TRBJ2-5; no firm D call. Germline V gene sequence: CDR1 MNHNY, CDR2 SVGAGI (reference sequence). The CDR3 is made up of 11 amino acids. V lost 7 bases, J lost 4 bases, and 7 bases lay in between. The CDR3 loop reads CASKLGETQYF. CDR3 nucleotide sequence: TGTGCCAGCAAGCTAGGAGAGACCCAGTACTTC.